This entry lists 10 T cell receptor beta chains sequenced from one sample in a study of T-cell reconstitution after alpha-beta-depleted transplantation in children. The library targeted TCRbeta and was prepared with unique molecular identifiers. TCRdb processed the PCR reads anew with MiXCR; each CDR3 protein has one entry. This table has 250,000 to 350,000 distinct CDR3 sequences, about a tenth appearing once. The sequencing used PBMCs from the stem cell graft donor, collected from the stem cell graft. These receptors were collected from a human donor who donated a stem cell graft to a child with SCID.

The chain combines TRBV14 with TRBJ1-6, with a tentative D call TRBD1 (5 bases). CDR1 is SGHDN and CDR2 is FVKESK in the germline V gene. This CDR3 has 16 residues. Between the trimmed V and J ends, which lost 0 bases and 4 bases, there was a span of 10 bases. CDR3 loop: CASSQDRDGYNSPLHF. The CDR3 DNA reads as TGTGCCAGCAGCCAAGATAGGGACGGTTATAATTCACCCCTCCACTTT.

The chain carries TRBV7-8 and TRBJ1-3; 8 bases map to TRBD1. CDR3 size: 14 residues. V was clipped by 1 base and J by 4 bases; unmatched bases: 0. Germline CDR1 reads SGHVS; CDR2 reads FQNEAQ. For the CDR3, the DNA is TGTGCCAGCAGCTTAGGGACAGGGGGAAACACCATATATTTT. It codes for CASSLGTGGNTIYF.

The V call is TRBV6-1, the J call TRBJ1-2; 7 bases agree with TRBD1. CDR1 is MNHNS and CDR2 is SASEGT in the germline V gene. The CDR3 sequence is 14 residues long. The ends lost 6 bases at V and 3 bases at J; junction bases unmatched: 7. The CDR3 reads CASRTGQEYYGYTF. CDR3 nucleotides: TGTGCCAGCAGAACCGGACAGGAATACTATGGCTACACCTTC.

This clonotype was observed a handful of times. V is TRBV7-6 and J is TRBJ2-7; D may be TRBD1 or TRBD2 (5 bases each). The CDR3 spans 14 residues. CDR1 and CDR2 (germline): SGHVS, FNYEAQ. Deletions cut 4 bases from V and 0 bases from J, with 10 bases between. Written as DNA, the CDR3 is TGTGCCAGCAGCTCGGGACCGTCCTCCTACGAGCAGTACTTC. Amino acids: CASSSGPSSYEQYF. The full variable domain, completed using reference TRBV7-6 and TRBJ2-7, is GAGVSQSPRYKVTKRGQDVALRCDPISGHVSLYWYRQALGQGPEFLTYFNYEAQQDKSGLPNDRFSAERPEGSISTLTIQRTEQRDSAMYRCASSSGPSSYEQYFGPGTRLTVT.

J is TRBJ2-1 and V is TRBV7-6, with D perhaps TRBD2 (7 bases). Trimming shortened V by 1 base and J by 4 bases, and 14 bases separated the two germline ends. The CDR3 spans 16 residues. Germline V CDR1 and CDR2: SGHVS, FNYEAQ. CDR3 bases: TGTGCCAGCAGCTTAGACGGCGGGGGCCATTACAATGAGCAGTTCTTC. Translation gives CASSLDGGGHYNEQFF.

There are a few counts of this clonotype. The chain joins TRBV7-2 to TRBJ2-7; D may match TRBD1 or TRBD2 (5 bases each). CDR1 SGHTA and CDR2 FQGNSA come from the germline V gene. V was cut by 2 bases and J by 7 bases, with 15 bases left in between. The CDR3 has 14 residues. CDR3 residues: CASSLNMGVREQYF. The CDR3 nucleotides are TGTGCCAGCAGCTTAAATATGGGGGTGAGGGAGCAGTACTTC.

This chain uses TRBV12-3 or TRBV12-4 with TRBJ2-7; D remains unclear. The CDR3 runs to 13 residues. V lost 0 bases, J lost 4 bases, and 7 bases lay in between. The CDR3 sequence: CASSLAPRYEQYF. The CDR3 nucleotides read TGTGCCAGCAGTTTAGCGCCCCGTTACGAGCAGTACTTC.

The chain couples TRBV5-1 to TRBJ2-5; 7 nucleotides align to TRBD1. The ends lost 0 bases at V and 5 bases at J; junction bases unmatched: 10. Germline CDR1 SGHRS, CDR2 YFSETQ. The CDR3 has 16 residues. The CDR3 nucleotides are TGCGCCAGCAGCTTGGAGGCAGGGGGTGGATGGGAGACCCAGTACTTC. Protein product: CASSLEAGGGWETQYF.

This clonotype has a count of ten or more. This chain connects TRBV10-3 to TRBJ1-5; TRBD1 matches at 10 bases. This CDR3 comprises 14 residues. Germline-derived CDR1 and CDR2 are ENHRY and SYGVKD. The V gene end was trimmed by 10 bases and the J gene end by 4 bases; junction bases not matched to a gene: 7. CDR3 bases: TGTGCCACAGCTGGGACAGGGGTTAATCAGCCCCAGCATTTT. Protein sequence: CATAGTGVNQPQHF.

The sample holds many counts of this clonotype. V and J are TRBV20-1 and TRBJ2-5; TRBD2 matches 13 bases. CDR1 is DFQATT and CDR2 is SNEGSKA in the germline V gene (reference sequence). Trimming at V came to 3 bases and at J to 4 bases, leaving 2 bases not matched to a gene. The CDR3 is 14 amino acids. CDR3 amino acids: CSASGTSGTETQYF. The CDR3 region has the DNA TGCAGTGCTAGTGGGACTAGCGGGACAGAGACCCAGTACTTC.